What follows are 17 T cell receptor beta chains derived from one specimen sequenced in a study of cytomegalovirus exposure and HLA in healthy donors. Vbeta (60) and Jbeta (13) primers were used in the PCR. TCRdb's copy holds only in-frame clones and misses some; the assay was immunoSEQ multiplex PCR. The repertoire includes about 150,000 clones, 82% of them detected once, and under 8% sits in the top ten. The sequenced material came from PBMCs. These receptors all stem from a woman between 45 and 60 years old in good health and CMV-seropositive.

This chain links TRBV7-2 with TRBJ2-7, with 8 bases fitting TRBD2. Germline values: CDR1 SGHTA, CDR2 FQGNSA. The trim removed 4 bases at V and 3 bases at J, leaving 5 bases unmatched. CDR3 length: 14 residues. The chain's CDR3 is CASSSGGALYEQYF. The CDR3 region has the DNA TGTGCCAGCAGCTCCGGGGGGGCCCTCTACGAGCAGTACTTC. The whole variable domain, remainder taken from reference TRBV7-2 and TRBJ2-7, is GAGVSQSPSNKVTEKGKDVELRCDPISGHTALYWYRQSLGQGLEFLIYFQGNSAPDKSGLPSDRFSAERTGGSVSTLTIQRTQQEDSAVYLCASSSGGALYEQYFGPGTRLTVT.

The gene calls are TRBV6-1 and TRBJ2-4; possibly TRBD2 for D (7 bases). Germline V lookup: CDR1 MNHNS, CDR2 SASEGT. Trimming removed 1 base from V and 3 bases from J, with 13 bases in between. This CDR3 is built from 16 residues. In DNA form, the CDR3 reads TGTGCCAGCAGTGAAGGCTGGGGGGGCAGCAAAAACATTCAGTACTTC. It translates to CASSEGWGGSKNIQYF.

This clone was seen only once. The V call is TRBV6-1, the J call TRBJ2-3, with TRBD2 matching 10 bases. This CDR3 region has 12 residues. Unmatched junction bases numbered 2, after V lost 7 bases and J lost 7 bases. CDR1 is MNHNS and CDR2 is SASEGT in the germline V gene. The DNA for the CDR3 is TGTGCCAGCACTACTAGCGGGAATACGCAGTATTTT. Its protein product is CASTTSGNTQYF.

The J gene is TRBJ2-1, the V gene TRBV9; D uncertain. CDR1 and CDR2 from the germline V gene are SGDLS and YYNGEE. There are 15 residues in the CDR3. V was cut by 3 bases and J by 3 bases, with 13 bases left in between. The CDR3 DNA is TGTGCCAGCAGCGGTCAATCTTCCGGCTACAATGAGCAGTTCTTC. Protein product: CASSGQSSGYNEQFF.

This rearrangement joins TRBV18 to TRBJ1-6; D remains unclear. Germline lookup yields CDR1 KGHSH and CDR2 LQKENI. Trimming took 3 bases from V and 7 from J, leaving 16 bases between them. The CDR3 extends over 16 amino acids. Here the CDR3 DNA reads TGTGCCAGCTCACCCAATACGGAACAGCTAAATTCACCCCTCCACTTT. Encoded protein: CASSPNTEQLNSPLHF.

The genes are TRBV19 and TRBJ1-6; perhaps TRBD1 as D (6 bases). V gave up 0 bases and J gave up 10 bases, with 19 bases separating them. Germline V gene data show CDR1 as LNHDA and CDR2 as SQIVND (reference sequence). The CDR3 contains 17 residues. CDR3 coding DNA: TGTGCCAGTAGTATAGACTACCCCGGGCAGGGGTCGTCACCCCTCCACTTT. This codes for CASSIDYPGQGSSPLHF.

The chain employs TRBV7-7 and TRBJ1-6; no clear D gene. The CDR3 extends over 15 amino acids. CDR1 and CDR2 (germline): SSHAT, FNYEAQ (reference sequence). The DNA for the CDR3 is TGTGCTAGCCCCCTCCGGTTCGGTGGTAATTCACCCCTCCACTTT. Translating gives CASPLRFGGNSPLHF.

J is TRBJ1-6 and V is TRBV25-1; tentative D call: TRBD1 (6 bases). This CDR3 region has 15 residues. Germline loops: CDR1 MGHDK, CDR2 SYGVNS. Trimming shortened V by 3 bases and J by 6 bases, and 12 bases separated the two germline ends. The CDR3 nucleotides read TGTGCCAGCAGTGACCGTACAGGGATTAATTCACCCCTCCACTTT. It yields the protein CASSDRTGINSPLHF.

This clone was picked up one time. The V and J genes are TRBV27 and TRBJ2-5, with TRBD2 identical over 7 bases. The J call is doubtful: the DNA matches TRBJ2-7 better. Germline lookup yields CDR1 MNHEY and CDR2 SMNVEV (reference sequence). This CDR3 spans 17 amino acids. CDR3 sequence (DNA): TGTGCCAGCAGTTTATCTGGGGCGGGGGTCAACCGCTACGAGCAGTACTTC. It is translated as CASSLSGAGVNRYEQYF.

The CDR3 is CASGGQSNYGYTF. The CDR3 bases are TGTGCCAGCGGGGGACAGTCAAACTATGGCTACACCTTC. This chain joins TRBV2 and TRBJ1-2; 7 bases align to TRBD1. Trimming took 8 bases from V and 2 from J; bases not matched to a gene: 5. CDR3 length equals 13 residues. Germline V lookup: CDR1 SNHLY, CDR2 FYNNEI.

This chain uses TRBV7-3 with TRBJ2-1; 7 positions agree with TRBD1. Germline CDR1 is SGHTA and CDR2 is FQGTGA. This CDR3 has 13 residues. The junction had 3 bases not matched to a gene; V was cut back by 5 bases and J by 5 bases. CDR3 amino acids: CASSLGQDNEQFF. Written as DNA, the CDR3 is TGTGCCAGCAGCCTAGGACAGGACAATGAGCAGTTCTTC.

The chain links TRBV27 to TRBJ2-2; perhaps TRBD2 as D (5 bases). This CDR3 has 14 amino acids. The V gene lost 4 bases and the J gene lost 3 bases, with 9 bases spanning the gap. Germline assignment: CDR1 MNHEY and CDR2 SMNVEV (reference sequence). CDR3 amino acids: CASSSGEYTGELFF. CDR3 bases: TGTGCCAGCAGTTCCGGGGAGTACACCGGGGAGCTGTTTTTT.

The chain couples TRBV2 to TRBJ2-7, with D possibly matching TRBD1 (6 bases). Trimming shortened V by 5 bases and J by 3 bases, and 14 bases separated the two germline ends. The CDR3 is made up of 14 amino acids. Looked up from germline, CDR1 is SNHLY and CDR2 is FYNNEI. As DNA, the CDR3 is TGTGCCAGCAGTCCACAGGGTTTAGGCTACGAGCAGTACTTC. Translated: CASSPQGLGYEQYF.

The chain recombines TRBV9 with TRBJ1-3; a possible D gene is TRBD1 (5 bases). CDR1 and CDR2 (germline): SGDLS, YYNGEE. The germline V and J ends were trimmed by 4 bases and 4 bases, with 21 bases remaining between them. CDR3 length equals 17 residues. The CDR3 loop reads CASSPTERGGSGNTIYF. In DNA form, the CDR3 reads TGTGCCAGCAGCCCCACGGAGCGCGGGGGGTCCGGAAACACCATATATTTT.

CDR3 bases: TGCGCCAGCAGTCATCGACGGACAGGGGCGACCCCGAACACCGGGGAGCTGTTTTTT. Translated, it gives CASSHRRTGATPNTGELFF. The chain recombines TRBV23-1 with TRBJ2-2; TRBD1 aligns across 9 bases. TRBV23-1 is recorded as an ORF, its role being uncertain. The ends lost 3 bases at V and 0 bases at J; junction bases unmatched: 11. The CDR3 extends over 19 amino acids.

The CDR3 reads CASSLFVRRTPSYEQYF. The CDR3 bases are TGTGCCAGCAGCTTATTCGTTCGGCGGACACCATCCTACGAGCAGTACTTC. The chain recombines TRBV7-8 with TRBJ2-7; the D gene is possibly TRBD1 (5 bases). Germline CDR1 reads SGHVS; CDR2 reads FQNEAQ. V was shortened by 2 bases and J by 1 base, with 18 bases between the two germline ends. The CDR3 length is 17 residues.

In nucleotides, the CDR3 is TGTGCCAGCAGCGGGGGGCCTGGAAACACCATATATTTT. Amino acids: CASSGGPGNTIYF. The chain couples TRBV6-6 to TRBJ1-3; a possible D gene is TRBD1 (6 bases). The CDR3 runs 13 residues. Germline CDR1 is MNHNY and CDR2 is SVGAGI (reference sequence). Trimming removed 6 bases from V and 2 bases from J, with 8 bases in between.